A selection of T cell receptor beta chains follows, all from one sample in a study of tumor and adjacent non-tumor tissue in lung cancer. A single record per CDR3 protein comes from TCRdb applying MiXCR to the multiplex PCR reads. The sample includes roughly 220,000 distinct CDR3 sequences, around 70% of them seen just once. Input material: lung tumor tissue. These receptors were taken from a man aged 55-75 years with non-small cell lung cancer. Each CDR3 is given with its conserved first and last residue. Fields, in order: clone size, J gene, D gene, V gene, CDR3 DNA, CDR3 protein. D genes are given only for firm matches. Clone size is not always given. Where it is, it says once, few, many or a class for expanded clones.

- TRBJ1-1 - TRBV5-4 TGTGCCAGCAGCTTGAATGAGAACACTGAAGCTTTCTTT CASSLNENTEAFF
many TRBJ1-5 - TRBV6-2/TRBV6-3 TGTGCCAGCAGTTACTCTTTGGGGAGCAATCAGCCCCAGCATTTT CASSYSLGSNQPQHF
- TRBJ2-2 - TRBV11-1 TGTGTCAGCAGCCGGCTAGCTGACGGCACCGGGGAGCTGTTTTTT CVSSRLADGTGELFF
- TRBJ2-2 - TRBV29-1 TGCAGCGTTGGGGGGGTGAACACCGGGGAACTGTTTTTT CSVGGVNTGELFF
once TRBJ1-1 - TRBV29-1 TGCAGCGTTGAAGGTGGGTCCGCTGATCCTTTCTTT CSVEGGSADPFF
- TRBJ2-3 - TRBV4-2 TGTGCCAGCAGCCAAGAAGGGGGGGCCGTCACAGATACGCAGTATTTT CASSQEGGAVTDTQYF
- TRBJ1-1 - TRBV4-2 TGTGCCAGCAGCCAAGGTCCGGGTAGCACTGAAGCTTTCTTT CASSQGPGSTEAFF
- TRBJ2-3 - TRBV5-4 TGTACCAGCAGCAAGGATATTACTAGAACTAGCACAGATACTCAGTATTTT CTSSKDITRTSTDTQYF
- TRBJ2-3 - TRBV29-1 TGCAGCGTTGAACTCGGCGGGGTTAACACAGATACGCATTATTTT CSVELGGVNTDTHYF
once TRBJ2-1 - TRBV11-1 TGTGCCAGCTGCGTTTACGGGACCGGGGGTGAGCGGTTCTTC CASCVYGTGGERFF
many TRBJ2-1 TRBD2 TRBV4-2 TGTGCCAGCAGCCAAGTCCGAGCGGGAGGGGCCTACAATGAGCAGTTCTTC CASSQVRAGGAYNEQFF
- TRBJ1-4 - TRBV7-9 TGTGCCAGCAGCCCAGCCGGGTTTAATGAAAAACTGTTTTTT CASSPAGFNEKLFF
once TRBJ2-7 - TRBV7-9 TGTGCCAGCAGCTCACCCGGTCCTGGGAACTACGAGCAGTACTTC CASSSPGPGNYEQYF
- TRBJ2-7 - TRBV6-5 TGTGCCATCGGCAATTGGGGAGTCACTCGTTACGAGCAGTACTTC CAIGNWGVTRYEQYF
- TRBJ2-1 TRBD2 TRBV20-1 TGCAATGCTCCTTCTACTAGCGGCTACAATGAGCAGTTCTTC CNAPSTSGYNEQFF